Sample share makes the clone carrying this TCR beta chain medium-sized. The target antigen is unknown. The V gene lost 4 bases and the J gene lost 6 bases, with 15 bases spanning the gap. From germline, CDR1 is LNHDA and CDR2 SQIVND (reference sequence). CDR3 size: 15 residues. This record belongs to a study of T cell repertoires in aging, cancer and after chemotherapy. Study-level background: Donors were grouped into six age bands spanning 30 or younger through 70 or older. About 9.1 million TCR reads were in the whole dataset.

Study results and limitations: Thymic emigration or peripheral T cell expansion may be impaired by lymphoid organ infiltration in hematological cancer.

Multiplex touch-down PCR with TRB-A/B primers amplified rearranged V-D-J TRB sequences. TCRdb passed the multiplex PCR reads through MiXCR, listing each CDR3 protein once. Here the sample spans roughly 4,000 distinct CDR3 sequences, 39% being singletons. TCR beta rearrangements were amplified from peripheral blood genomic DNA. This receptor was taken from a human donor with a blood cancer. Sequenced material: blood. The chain carries TRBV19 and TRBJ2-2; D is possibly TRBD1 (5 bases). The CDR3: CASSTRAWGSGELFF. DNA of the CDR3: TGTGCCAGTAGTACCAGGGCATGGGGTTCCGGGGAGCTGTTTTTT.